Described below is a single TCR beta chain sequence and its context. The CDR3 totals 13 residues. The ends were cut back, 2 bases at V and 2 bases at J, with 6 bases in the middle. Germline lookup yields CDR1 MDHEN and CDR2 SYDVKM. Patients were excluded because of uncontrolled infection, other autoimmune disease, pregnancy or lactation. The sample belongs to a study of T cells in Graves' hyperthyroidism and ophthalmopathy. TCR beta CDR3 region amplification was performed from RNA transcripts. The TCR CDR3 first-round RT-PCR relied on the HTBI primer set. TCRdb reprocessed the multiplex PCR reads with MiXCR, giving one entry per CDR3 protein. The sample consists of 330,000 or so distinct CDR3 sequences, roughly a fifth of them appearing once.

The clonotype was recovered from a man aged 50 or older with Graves' ophthalmopathy. The specimen sequenced was blood. The V gene is TRBV28, the J gene TRBJ1-2; D is unresolved. CDR3 in DNA: TGTGCCAGCAGTTTACAGAGGAACTATGGCTACACCTTC. This codes for CASSLQRNYGYTF.